This TCR beta chain is from a study of blood T cells in healthy people across ages. This clonotype was observed a handful of times. A second PCR of roughly 7 to 11 cycles used a sample-barcoded 5' primer and a J-beta primer mix. TCRdb reprocessed the 5' RACE reads via MiXCR and lists one record per CDR3 protein. This sample has over a million distinct CDR3 sequences, with 35% to 45% found just once. CDR3 length: 11 amino acids. Trimming removed 4 bases at V and 7 bases at J, with 5 bases between. Germline CDR1 SNHLY, CDR2 FYNNEI. Sequenced: blood. V and J are TRBV2 and TRBJ2-1; D not resolved. This receptor was obtained from a woman younger than 35 in good health. The DNA for the CDR3 is TGTGCCAGCAGTGGGCTAAATGAGCAGTTCTTC. Encoded protein: CASSGLNEQFF.